The 14 T cell receptor beta chains presented below share a single source sample, sequenced in a study of shared clonotypes between healthy human individuals. Clones were read by immunoSEQ multiplex PCR, and TCRdb kept only the in-frame ones, dropping some. Of about 700,000 clones listed, about 91% were seen once; the top ten hold 24%. As defined, naive CD8 cells were CD45RO-negative and positively selected for CCR7, with terminally differentiated effector memory CD45RA+ cells excluded. The specimen sequenced was naive CD8+ T cells sorted from blood. These receptors originate from a man aged 25 to 45 in good health.

The chain has TRBV5-5 and TRBJ2-7, with D possibly being TRBD1 (5 bases). Germline V CDR1 and CDR2: SGHKS, YYEKEE (reference sequence). V lost 7 bases, J lost 4 bases, and 12 bases lay in between. This CDR3 has 12 residues. CDR3 amino acids: CASLGPIYEQYF. CDR3 DNA: TGTGCCAGCCTGGGGCCCATTTACGAGCAGTACTTC.

The chain uses TRBV13 and TRBJ2-3; the D gene is possibly TRBD2 (5 bases). This CDR3 spans 15 amino acids. Germline lookup yields CDR1 PRHDT and CDR2 FYEKMQ (reference sequence). V dropped 6 bases and J dropped 4 bases, with 17 bases sitting between them. The DNA for the CDR3 is TGTGCCAGCAGTCTCGGCTTAGGGAGTCCAGATACGCAGTATTTT. Its protein product is CASSLGLGSPDTQYF.

The chain carries TRBV9 and TRBJ2-3, with 11 bases fitting TRBD2. Germline V lookup: CDR1 SGDLS, CDR2 YYNGEE. Trimming cost V 4 bases and J 6 bases; bases outside gene matches: 10. The CDR3 covers 16 residues. CDR3 loop: CASSLGLAGLGDTQYF. The CDR3 DNA follows: TGTGCCAGCAGCCTAGGACTAGCGGGTTTGGGGGATACGCAGTATTTT.

V gene TRBV6-5 combines with J gene TRBJ2-1; 9 bases align to TRBD2. CDR1 and CDR2 from the germline V gene are MNHEY and SVGAGI. The CDR3 totals 15 residues. Trimming took 2 bases from V and 7 from J; bases not matched to a gene: 6. The CDR3 nucleotides read TGTGCCAGCAGTTACGTAGCGGGAGTTTGGAATGAGCAGTTCTTC. It is translated as CASSYVAGVWNEQFF.

V and J are TRBV15 and TRBJ2-7; D not certain. Germline V lookup: CDR1 LNHNV, CDR2 YYDKDF (reference sequence). The V gene lost 0 bases and the J gene lost 2 bases, with 8 bases spanning the gap. This CDR3 has 14 residues. The CDR3 DNA sequence: TGTGCCACCAGCAGAGATAAGGGAACCTACGAGCAGTACTTC. This translates into CATSRDKGTYEQYF. The whole variable domain, remainder taken from reference TRBV15 and TRBJ2-7, is DAMVIQNPRYQVTQFGKPVTLSCSQTLNHNVMYWYQQKSSQAPKLLFHYYDKDFNNEADTPDNFQSRRPNTSFCFLDIRSPGLGDTAMYLCATSRDKGTYEQYFGPGTRLTVT.

The chain employs TRBV27 and TRBJ2-7; possibly TRBD1 or TRBD2 for D (6 bases each). This CDR3 comprises 14 residues. Trimming took 2 bases from V and 7 from J, leaving 15 bases between them. CDR1 is MNHEY, CDR2 SMNVEV, per germline (reference sequence). For the CDR3, the DNA is TGTGCCAGCAGTTTAGGGGGCGGGACGTGGGAGCAGTACTTC. This encodes CASSLGGGTWEQYF.

The gene calls are TRBV27 and TRBJ1-5; D not certain. The CDR3 covers 15 residues. Germline-derived CDR1 and CDR2 are MNHEY and SMNVEV (reference sequence). Trimming took off 3 bases at V and 0 bases at J, with 9 bases between the two ends. The CDR3 sequence is CASSLSGNSNQPQHF. CDR3 DNA sequence: TGTGCCAGCAGTTTGTCCGGGAATAGCAATCAGCCCCAGCATTTT.

The DNA of the CDR3 is TGTGCCAGTAGTATGGGCCTACTGCGCCATGGCACAGATACGCAGTATTTT. Translation gives CASSMGLLRHGTDTQYF. The chain combines TRBV19 with TRBJ2-3; D is ambiguous. CDR1 is LNHDA, CDR2 SQIVND, per germline (reference sequence). With 3 bases removed from V and 1 base from J, the gap between germline ends came to 17 bases. The CDR3 totals 17 residues.

The chain couples TRBV14 to TRBJ2-2; no clear D. This CDR3 comprises 14 residues. From germline, CDR1 is SGHDN and CDR2 FVKESK. Trimming left V 1 base short and J 6 bases short, with 9 bases between. CDR3 DNA: TGTGCCAGCAGCCAAGTCCACATAGCCGGGGAGCTGTTTTTT. Protein sequence: CASSQVHIAGELFF.

This clone was recorded a few times. The J gene is TRBJ1-2, the V gene TRBV18, with TRBD1 matching over 7 bases. The CDR3 runs to 15 residues. J gave up 4 bases and V 0 bases, and 5 bases lay outside the gene matches. Germline V gene sequence: CDR1 KGHSH, CDR2 LQKENI. CDR3 protein: CASSPPFRDSYGYTF. For the CDR3, the DNA is TGTGCCAGCTCACCACCCTTCCGGGACAGCTATGGCTACACCTTC.

CDR3 in amino acids: CALPAGSSYNEQFF. In DNA form, the CDR3 reads TGTGCCCTCCCCGCGGGTAGCTCCTACAATGAGCAGTTCTTC. The chain employs TRBV30 and TRBJ2-1, with D possibly TRBD2 on 5 matching bases. The germline V gene encodes CDR1 GTSNPN and CDR2 SVGIG (reference sequence). The CDR3 loop spans 14 amino acids. V dropped 8 bases and J dropped 0 bases, with 14 bases sitting between them.

The CDR3 DNA reads TGTGCCAGCAGCTTAGATGGGACAGGGAACTACAATGAGCAGTTCTTC. Translated, it gives CASSLDGTGNYNEQFF. This chain links TRBV11-2 with TRBJ2-1; 9 nucleotides agree with TRBD1. The CDR3 totals 16 residues. Germline V gives CDR1 SGHAT, CDR2 FQNNGV. Germline trimming cut 0 bases from V and 3 bases from J; bases unmatched to any gene: 3.

This chain uses TRBV27 with TRBJ1-2; D is undetermined. Germline loops: CDR1 MNHEY, CDR2 SMNVEV (reference sequence). The length of the CDR3 is 18 residues. Trimming removed 6 bases at V and 6 bases at J, with 29 bases between. DNA of the CDR3: TGTGCCAGCAGAGAAAGCAACGTGTTGGGTGAAGGGCGGAATGGCTACACCTTC. It codes for CASRESNVLGEGRNGYTF.

V gene TRBV13 combines with J gene TRBJ1-4, with D tentatively TRBD1 (5 bases). The CDR3 extends over 15 amino acids. CDR1 and CDR2 from the germline V gene are PRHDT and FYEKMQ (reference sequence). The V and J ends lost 5 bases and 6 bases respectively, with 16 bases between them. The CDR3: CASSPGRGLDEKLFF. Written as DNA, the CDR3 is TGTGCCAGCAGCCCCGGACGGGGGTTGGATGAAAAACTGTTTTTT.